These 9 T cell receptor beta chains share one sample of origin, sequenced in a study of blood T cells in healthy people across ages. The second PCR ran roughly 7 to 12 cycles with a sample-barcoded 5' primer and J-beta primers. Via MiXCR, TCRdb re-called the 5' RACE reads, giving one row per CDR3 protein. The table includes about 1.8 million distinct CDR3 sequences, approximately 50% detected once. The material sequenced was blood. All receptors derive from a middle-aged woman in good health.

This CDR3 reads CASSPDRGEDGYTF. CDR3 DNA sequence: TGTGCCAGCAGCCCGGACAGGGGGGAAGATGGCTACACCTTC. The chain is built from TRBV3-1 and TRBJ1-2, with TRBD1 identical over 10 bases. Germline V gene sequence: CDR1 LGHDT, CDR2 YNNKEL (reference sequence). The CDR3 is 14 residues long. The trim removed 4 bases at V and 6 bases at J, leaving 5 bases unmatched.

V and J are TRBV28 and TRBJ2-7; D gene ambiguous. This CDR3 region has 12 residues. From germline, CDR1 is MDHEN and CDR2 SYDVKM. This chain's CDR3 is CGASPSVGEQYF. The CDR3 coding sequence is TGTGGAGCCAGTCCCTCCGTGGGGGAGCAGTACTTC.

This clonotype has a single count. The chain carries TRBV11-2 and TRBJ2-5; D is possibly TRBD2 (5 bases). The germline gives CDR1 SGHAT, CDR2 FQNNGV. The CDR3 covers 16 residues. Trimming left V 0 bases short and J 5 bases short, with 16 bases between. Here the CDR3 reads CASSLDQAEVWETQYF. In nucleotides, the CDR3 is TGTGCCAGCAGCTTAGATCAAGCGGAGGTGTGGGAGACCCAGTACTTC.

J is TRBJ2-1 and V is TRBV12-3 or TRBV12-4; 12 bases agree with TRBD2. The trim removed 8 bases at V and 7 bases at J, leaving 12 bases unmatched. The CDR3 consists of 16 residues. The CDR3 coding sequence is TGTGCCAGCGGAGGAACTGCCGGGACTAGCGGGAATGAGCAGTTCTTC. Encoded protein: CASGGTAGTSGNEQFF.

This clonotype turned up a few times. The chain carries TRBV6-2 or TRBV6-3 and TRBJ2-7; no clear D gene. Germline assignment: CDR1 MNHEY and CDR2 SVGEGT. The germline V and J ends were trimmed by 2 bases and 0 bases, with 17 bases remaining between them. This CDR3 spans 17 amino acids. The CDR3 DNA is TGTGCCAGCAGTTACGGTGGTTTCAAAAGGAGCTCCTACGAGCAGTACTTC. It yields the protein CASSYGGFKRSSYEQYF.

In its sample, this clonotype was seen once. The chain links TRBV6-2 or TRBV6-3 to TRBJ1-1, with D tentatively TRBD1 (5 bases). The CDR3 contains 17 residues. Trimming took 4 bases from V and 0 from J, leaving 18 bases between them. Per the germline V gene, CDR1 is MNHEY and CDR2 is SVGEGT. CDR3 DNA: TGTGCCAGCAGTTTGGGGGGAAGGTTAATTCTGAACACTGAAGCTTTCTTT. It yields the protein CASSLGGRLILNTEAFF.

On this clonotype itself: A junction boundary mismatches the germline segment, possibly from a read error. The chain couples TRBV20-1 to TRBJ2-3, with a weak D call TRBD1 (6 bases). The germline gives CDR1 DFQATT, CDR2 SNEGSKA (reference sequence). This CDR3 has 16 amino acids. CDR3 region: CSAIPNRALSTDTRYF. CDR3 coding DNA: TGCAGTGCTATCCCCAACAGGGCATTAAGCACAGATACGCGGTATTTT.

The CDR3 DNA reads as TGTGCCAGCAGGTTTCTGTCAGATACGCAGTATTTT. Translated: CASRFLSDTQYF. The genes are TRBV5-6 and TRBJ2-3; D unresolved. Germline V gene data show CDR1 as SGHDT and CDR2 as YYEEEE. Trimming took off 5 bases at V and 4 bases at J, with 8 bases between the two ends. This CDR3 spans 12 amino acids.

The CDR3 loop is CSARVGGDYNEQFF. CDR3 bases: TGCAGTGCTAGAGTGGGGGGGGACTACAATGAGCAGTTCTTC. The V call is TRBV20-1, the J call TRBJ2-1; 7 bases map to TRBD2. Germline V gives CDR1 DFQATT, CDR2 SNEGSKA (reference sequence). This CDR3 is built from 14 residues. V shed 1 base, J shed 3 bases, and the junction held 3 bases outside the gene matches.